This TCR beta chain was obtained from a study of cytomegalovirus exposure and HLA in healthy donors. Study information: The 120 validation repertoires matched the roughly 700 first-cohort repertoires in platform, a later analysis reported. Study results and limitations: Generally TCR sequences proved uncommon, though certain public TCRs appeared in numerous donors. The study labeled 150 to 200 TCR beta chains cytomegalovirus-associated.

In the case of this clone: Its antigen is not known.

V lost 0 bases, J lost 1 base, and 0 bases stayed unmatched. CDR1 is SGHRS, CDR2 YFSETQ, per germline. The CDR3 is 15 residues long. Only in-frame clones appear in the TCRdb table, and some are missing; sequencing was by immunoSEQ multiplex PCR. The sample includes 55,000 to 80,000 clones, roughly 96% of them seen just once. The chain couples TRBV5-1 to TRBJ1-1; 10 nucleotides match TRBD1. The origin of this receptor is a man younger than 30 in good health and CMV-seronegative. Sequencing input: PBMCs. The CDR3 DNA is TGCGCCAGCAGCTTGGGACAGGGGGCGAACACTGAAGCTTTCTTT. This sequence encodes CASSLGQGANTEAFF.